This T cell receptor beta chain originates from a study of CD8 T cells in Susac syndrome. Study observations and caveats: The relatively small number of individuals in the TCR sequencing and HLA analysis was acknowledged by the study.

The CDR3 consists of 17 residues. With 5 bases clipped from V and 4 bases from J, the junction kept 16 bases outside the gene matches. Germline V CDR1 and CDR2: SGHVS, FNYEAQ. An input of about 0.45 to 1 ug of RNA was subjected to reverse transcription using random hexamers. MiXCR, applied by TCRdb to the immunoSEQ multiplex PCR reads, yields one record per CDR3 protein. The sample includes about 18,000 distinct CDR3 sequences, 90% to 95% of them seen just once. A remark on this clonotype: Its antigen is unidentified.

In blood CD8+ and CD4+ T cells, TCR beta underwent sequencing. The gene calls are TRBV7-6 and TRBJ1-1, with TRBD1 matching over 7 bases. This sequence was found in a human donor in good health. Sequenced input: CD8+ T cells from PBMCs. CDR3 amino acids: CASSNYRSQDRSTEAFF. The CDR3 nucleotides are TGTGCCAGCAGCAATTACAGATCCCAGGACAGGAGCACTGAAGCTTTCTTT.